The 3 T cell receptor beta chains presented below share a single source sample, sequenced in a study of shared clonotypes between healthy human individuals. The protocol was immunoSEQ multiplex PCR, while the TCRdb copy is restricted to in-frame clones and leaves out a portion. In the table there are about 1 million clones, around 74% of which are singletons. Source material: memory CD4+ T cells sorted from blood. Subset in this sample: CD45RA-negative fraction. Receptors originate from a man younger than 35 in good health.

This clone turned up a few times. This chain joins TRBV5-1 and TRBJ1-2; unclear D gene. The germline V and J ends were trimmed by 4 bases and 5 bases, with 15 bases remaining between them. The CDR3 runs to 14 residues. Germline V lookup: CDR1 SGHRS, CDR2 YFSETQ. The CDR3 is CASSRETSPYGYTF. In DNA form, the CDR3 reads TGCGCCAGCAGCCGAGAGACAAGTCCTTATGGCTACACCTTC.

The rearrangement joins TRBV5-1 to TRBJ2-3, with D maybe TRBD2 (6 bases). Germline V gene lookup returns CDR1 SGHRS and CDR2 YFSETQ. V dropped 4 bases and J dropped 4 bases, with 13 bases sitting between them. The CDR3 loop spans 14 amino acids. The CDR3 loop reads CASSLGRRADTQYF. The CDR3 nucleotides read TGCGCCAGCAGCCTGGGACGGAGGGCAGATACGCAGTATTTT.

Comments on this clone: Other DNA sequences within the sample encode an identical CDR3. V usage is TRBV10-3 and J usage is TRBJ2-7; no definite D call. There are 12 residues in the CDR3. The V end lost 4 bases, the J end lost 0 bases, and 4 bases lay between the germline ends. The germline CDR1 and CDR2 sequences are ENHRY and SYGVKD. The CDR3 coding sequence is TGTGCCATCAGTGTCGACTCCTACGAGCAGTACTTC. It specifies CAISVDSYEQYF.